This T cell receptor beta chain originates from a study of blood T cell repertoires in COVID-19. Authors' analysis steps: Amplification with reference gene primers provided the estimates of nucleated cell counts. The table came from immunoSEQ multiplex PCR; TCRdb's copy has only in-frame clones and leaves some out. The V and J calls and clone size were taken over from that table, and D and trimming were inferred from the DNA. The sample holds 65,000 to 90,000 clones; around nine tenths are singletons and the top ten take 5.5% to 7%. The sequencing input was peripheral blood. The receptor was isolated from an elderly man with COVID-19, enrolled during active disease.

The CDR3 sequence is CASCKTVTNYGYTF. The CDR3 DNA reads TGTGCCAGCTGTAAGACGGTGACAAACTATGGCTACACCTTC. The J gene is TRBJ1-2, the V gene TRBV6-5; D is ambiguous. Germline CDR1 MNHEY, CDR2 SVGAGI. Trimming pared 8 bases from V and 2 bases from J, leaving 15 bases between. There are 14 residues in the CDR3.